This record concerns one T cell receptor (beta chain) sequence. The length of the CDR3 is 14 residues. Trimming took off 3 bases at V and 6 bases at J, with 14 bases between the two ends. Germline assignment: CDR1 KGHSH and CDR2 LQKENI. Authors' processing steps: Estimation of nucleated cell counts relied on the amplification of reference gene primers. The protocol was immunoSEQ multiplex PCR, while the TCRdb copy is restricted to in-frame clones and leaves out a portion. D and trimming come from the DNA, and the V and J calls and clone size come from that table. The sample lists about 240,000 clones, roughly 80% occurring once. The entry originates in a study of blood T cell repertoires in COVID-19. For the study at large: Acute-phase and convalescent COVID-19 samples originated in the United States, Italy and Spain. PBMCs, B-cell-depleted T cells, or T cells were the source of the cDNA or gDNA that made up the material.

Material for sequencing was peripheral blood. The V call is TRBV18, the J call TRBJ1-1; tentative D call: TRBD1 (6 bases). This sequence was found in a woman aged 80 or older with COVID-19, enrolled during active disease. In DNA form, the CDR3 reads TGTGCCAGCTCACCGGGGCAGGGGTACGCTGAAGCTTTCTTT. This sequence encodes CASSPGQGYAEAFF.